The present T cell receptor (beta chain) was sequenced within a study of T cell changes during pregnancy in multiple sclerosis. Sequencing used immunoSEQ multiplex PCR; TCRdb keeps in-frame clones, though not all of them. The sample lists around 65,000 clones, 90% occurring once. Germline CDR1 MNHEY, CDR2 SMNVEV (reference sequence). This CDR3 has 13 amino acids. The V gene lost 6 bases and the J gene lost 8 bases, with 14 bases spanning the gap. Sequencing used peripheral blood, obtained in the first trimester of pregnancy. The sequence derives from a female donor in good health, enrolled as a control in a pregnancy study. V and J are TRBV27 and TRBJ2-1; D possibly corresponds to TRBD1 (6 bases). CDR3 protein: CASRETGWDEQFF. For the CDR3, the DNA is TGTGCCAGCAGGGAAACAGGGTGGGATGAGCAGTTCTTC.